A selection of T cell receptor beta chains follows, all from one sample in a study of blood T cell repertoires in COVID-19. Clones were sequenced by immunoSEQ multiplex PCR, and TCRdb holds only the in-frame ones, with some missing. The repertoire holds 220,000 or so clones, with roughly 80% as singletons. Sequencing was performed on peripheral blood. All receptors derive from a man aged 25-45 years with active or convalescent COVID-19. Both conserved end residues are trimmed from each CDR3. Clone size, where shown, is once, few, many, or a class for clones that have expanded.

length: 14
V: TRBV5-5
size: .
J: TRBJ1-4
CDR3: ASSFGQGRSAEKLF

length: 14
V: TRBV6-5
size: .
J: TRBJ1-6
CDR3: ASSYSVQRGNSPLH

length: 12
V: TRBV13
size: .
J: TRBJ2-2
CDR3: ASSLDRYTGELF

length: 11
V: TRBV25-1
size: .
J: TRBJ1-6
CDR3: ASRDRDNSPLH

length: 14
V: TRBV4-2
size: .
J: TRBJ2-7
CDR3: ASSQGLAGGAYEQY

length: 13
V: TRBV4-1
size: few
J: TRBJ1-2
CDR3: ASSQVSSANYGYT

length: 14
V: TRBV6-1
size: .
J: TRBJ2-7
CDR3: ASSEGVQLHSYEQY

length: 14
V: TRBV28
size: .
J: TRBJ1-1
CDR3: ASSSPTPTGNTEAF

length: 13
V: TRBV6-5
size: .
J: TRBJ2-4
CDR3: ASGTLRGGQNIQY

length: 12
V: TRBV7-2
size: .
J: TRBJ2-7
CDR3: ASSLDQGTYEQY

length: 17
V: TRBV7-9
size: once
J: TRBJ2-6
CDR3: ASSLDFGTGRPGANVLT

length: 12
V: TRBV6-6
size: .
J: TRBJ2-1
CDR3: ASSYSWGLNEQF

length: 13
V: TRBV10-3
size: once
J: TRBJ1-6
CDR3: AISESDRLASPLH

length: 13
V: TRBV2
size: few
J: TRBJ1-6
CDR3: ASSDQATLNSPLH

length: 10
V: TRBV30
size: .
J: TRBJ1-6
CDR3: AWRQRGSPLH

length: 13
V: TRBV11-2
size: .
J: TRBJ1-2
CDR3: ASSYTGTGNYGYT

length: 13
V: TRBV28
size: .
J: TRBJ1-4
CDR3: ASSSGQGLNEKLF

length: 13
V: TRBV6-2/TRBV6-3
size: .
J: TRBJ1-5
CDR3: ASSLDRAGVQPQH

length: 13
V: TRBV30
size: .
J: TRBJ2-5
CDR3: AWSVWASGQETQY

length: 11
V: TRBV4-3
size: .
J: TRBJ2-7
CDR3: ASSQDSVSEQY

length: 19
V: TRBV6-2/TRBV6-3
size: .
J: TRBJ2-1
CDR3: ASSRPQTHSIRGISYNEQF

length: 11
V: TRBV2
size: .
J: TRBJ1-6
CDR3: ASSEEGNSPLH

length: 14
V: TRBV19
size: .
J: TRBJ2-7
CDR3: ASSIDRTGGLWEQY

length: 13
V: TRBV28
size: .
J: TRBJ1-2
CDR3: ASSPPGQPNYGYT

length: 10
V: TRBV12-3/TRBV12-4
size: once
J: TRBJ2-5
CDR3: ASSWGEETQY

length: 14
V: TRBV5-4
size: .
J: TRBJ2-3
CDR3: ASSLIVRASTDTQY

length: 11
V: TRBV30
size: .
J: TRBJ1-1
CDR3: ACHPVGGTEAF

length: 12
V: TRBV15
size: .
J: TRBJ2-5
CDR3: ATASLLASKTQY

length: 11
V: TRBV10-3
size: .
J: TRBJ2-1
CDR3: AISEIEYNEQF

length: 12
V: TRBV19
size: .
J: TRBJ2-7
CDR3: ASTPGQGPYEQY

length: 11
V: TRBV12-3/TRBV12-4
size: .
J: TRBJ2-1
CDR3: ASSQTSGSVEF

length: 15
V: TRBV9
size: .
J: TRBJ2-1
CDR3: ASSADPGTSGDNEQF

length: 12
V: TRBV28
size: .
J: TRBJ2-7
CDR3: ASTRRLGSYEQY

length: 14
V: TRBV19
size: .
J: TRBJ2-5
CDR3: ASSIAVREGEETQY

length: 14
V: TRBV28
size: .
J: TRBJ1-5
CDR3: ASSLRGPGFGQPQH

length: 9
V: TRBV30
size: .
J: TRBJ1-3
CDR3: AWSLGDTIY

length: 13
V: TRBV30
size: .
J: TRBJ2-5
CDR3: AWSPYGGSRETQY

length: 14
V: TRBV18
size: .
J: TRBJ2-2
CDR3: ASSPQGAFDSGELF

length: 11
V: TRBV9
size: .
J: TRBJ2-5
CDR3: ASSVDQGETQY